This T cell receptor (beta chain) was retrieved from a study of radiotherapy plus CTLA-4 blockade in lung cancer. Study details: Objective responses were recorded in 15% to 20% of patients, with disease control recorded in less than 40%.

Regarding the study as a whole: An expansion of tumor-derived TCR clones occurred in blood after radiotherapy plus ipilimumab.

Note on this clone: Antigen specificity is unknown.

Some clones are missing from TCRdb's copy, which holds only in-frame ones; the method was immunoSEQ multiplex PCR. The table lists some 71,000 clones, 65% to 85% of them singletons, with approximately 15% in the top ten. This sample comprised peripheral blood, obtained from a patient treated with radiotherapy plus ipilimumab. This clonotype was obtained from a human donor with non-small cell lung cancer whose response to radiotherapy plus ipilimumab could not be evaluated. Some clones in this sample may be carry-over from other donors' samples.

CDR3 sequence (DNA): TGTGCCAGCCACTCGGGGGAAAGAGACGAGCAGTACTTC. Translating it yields CASHSGERDEQYF. The chain couples TRBV7-6 to TRBJ2-7; D might be TRBD2 (6 bases). V was shortened by 8 bases and J by 5 bases, with 16 bases between the two germline ends. Germline CDR1 is SGHVS and CDR2 is FNYEAQ. This CDR3 has 13 amino acids.